Sequencing of this T cell receptor (beta chain) was carried out in a study of glioma-infiltrating T cells. Amplification of TCR alpha and beta CDR3 regions from RNA used iRepertoire nested multiplex PCR. Tissue mRNA or PBMC total RNA, roughly 85-450 ng, went into one-step reverse transcription and amplification. Using its own MiXCR run on the multiplex PCR reads, TCRdb lists one record per CDR3 protein. The sample holds tens of thousands of distinct CDR3 sequences, 23% seen once. The CDR3 has 13 residues. Germline CDR1 and CDR2: LNHDA and SQIVND (reference sequence). The V gene end was trimmed by 4 bases and the J gene end by 7 bases; junction bases not matched to a gene: 3. The study's findings and limits: CDR3 overlap between tissue and blood was very small.

Regarding this clonotype: No antigen is known for it.

This chain joins TRBV19 and TRBJ2-1; TRBD2 aligns across 8 bases. The TCR originated in a human donor with low-grade glioma or glioblastoma, undergoing nonglioma brain surgery, or in good health (not recorded which). The sequencing sample was made of glioma tissue, nonneoplastic brain tissue, or PBMCs (not recorded which). In DNA form, the CDR3 reads TGTGCCAGTAGTAAGTTAGCGGGAAATGAGCAGTTCTTC. Translated: CASSKLAGNEQFF.